This T cell receptor beta chain was sequenced for a study of blood T cell repertoires in COVID-19. About the research overall: Whether acute or convalescent, the COVID-19 samples came from the United States, Italy and Spain. T cells, B-cell-depleted T cells, or PBMCs supplied cDNA or gDNA.

The CDR3 spans 15 residues. Germline CDR1 and CDR2: SGHTA and FQGNSA. The V end was cut by 4 bases, the J end by 1 base, with 11 bases between. Original processing methods: Estimation of nucleated cell counts relied on the amplification of reference gene primers. The protocol was immunoSEQ multiplex PCR, while the TCRdb copy is restricted to in-frame clones and leaves out a portion. That table furnishes V, J and clone size, whereas the DNA furnished D and trimming. The sample yields 200,000 to 300,000 clones, 85% to 90% seen once. This sequence originates from a woman in her sixties with COVID-19, enrolled during active disease. The chain couples TRBV7-2 to TRBJ1-5, with a tentative D call TRBD1 (6 bases). The sequencing input was peripheral blood. CDR3 loop: CASSSTRGSNQPQHF. The CDR3 DNA is TGTGCCAGCAGCTCCACCAGGGGAAGCAATCAGCCCCAGCATTTT.